A single sample is the source of the 10 T cell receptor beta chains below, sequenced in a study of CD4+ T cells in melanoma. TCRdb's table, derived via immunoSEQ multiplex PCR, lists solely in-frame clones and lacks some. The table shows 15,000 or so clones, with approximately 63% occurring only once. The sample was cells from a culture (not recorded whether cultured in vitro). The receptor set was obtained from a human donor with melanoma.

The V call is TRBV30, the J call TRBJ1-5; D is ambiguous. The length of the CDR3 is 12 residues. The V gene's germline CDR1 is GTSNPN and CDR2 SVGIG (reference sequence). V was clipped by 3 bases and J by 7 bases, with 10 bases between them. In DNA form, the CDR3 reads TGTGCCTGGAGCTACAGCAGGCAGCCCCAGCATTTT. As protein: CAWSYSRQPQHF.

This sequence joins TRBV7-6 and TRBJ2-2, with D hard to call. Germline loops: CDR1 SGHVS, CDR2 FNYEAQ. With 2 bases removed from V and 6 bases from J, the gap between germline ends came to 10 bases. The CDR3 is 14 amino acids. The CDR3: CASSLLPDAGELFF. The CDR3 DNA is TGTGCCAGCAGCTTACTTCCAGACGCCGGGGAGCTGTTTTTT. The full variable domain, in which reference TRBV7-6 and TRBJ2-2 provide the parts outside the CDR3, is GAGVSQSPRYKVTKRGQDVALRCDPISGHVSLYWYRQALGQGPEFLTYFNYEAQQDKSGLPNDRFSAERPEGSISTLTIQRTEQRDSAMYRCASSLLPDAGELFFGEGSRLTVL.

The chain employs TRBV6-5 and TRBJ1-2; the D is unclear. With 0 bases removed from V and 7 bases from J, the gap between germline ends came to 9 bases. This CDR3 contains 13 residues. The germline V gene has CDR1 MNHEY and CDR2 SVGAGI. In DNA form, the CDR3 reads TGTGCCAGCAGTTACTCCGGGATCCGTGGCTACACCTTC. Its protein product is CASSYSGIRGYTF.

The V and J genes are TRBV18 and TRBJ2-2; D unresolved. The CDR3 is 12 amino acids. CDR1 KGHSH and CDR2 LQKENI come from the germline V gene. Trimming cost V 2 bases and J 7 bases, with 5 bases left between them. The CDR3 DNA reads as TGTGCCAGCTCACCAGGAATCGGGGAGCTGTTTTTT. It codes for CASSPGIGELFF.

The gene calls are TRBV9 and TRBJ1-3, with 10 bases matching TRBD1. J was trimmed by 0 bases and V by 3 bases; bases with no gene match: 6. The germline CDR1 and CDR2 sequences are SGDLS and YYNGEE. CDR3 length: 17 amino acids. For the CDR3, the DNA is TGTGCCAGCAGCGGACGGACAGGGGGTTTCTCTGGAAACACCATATATTTT. Translating gives CASSGRTGGFSGNTIYF. Drawing the rest from reference TRBV9 and TRBJ1-3, the complete variable domain is DSGVTQTPKHLITATGQRVTLRCSPRSGDLSVYWYQQSLDQGLQFLIQYYNGEERAKGNILERFSAQQFPDLHSELNLSSLELGDSALYFCASSGRTGGFSGNTIYFGEGSWLTVV.

The rearrangement links TRBV14 to TRBJ1-5; D possibly corresponds to TRBD1 (5 bases). CDR1 is SGHDN, CDR2 FVKESK, per germline. The CDR3 runs 15 residues. V dropped 0 bases and J dropped 3 bases, with 9 bases sitting between them. The CDR3 protein is CASSQDGGVNQPQHF. CDR3 nucleotides: TGTGCCAGCAGCCAAGACGGGGGAGTCAATCAGCCCCAGCATTTT.

Only one count was recorded for this clone. J is TRBJ1-5 and V is TRBV6-1; D not resolved. Germline V gives CDR1 MNHNS, CDR2 SASEGT. CDR3 length: 15 amino acids. V gave up 3 bases and J gave up 5 bases, with 14 bases separating them. The CDR3 DNA reads TGTGCCAGCAGTGATAGAGGGTCCGGCCATCAGCCCCAGCATTTT. Amino acid sequence: CASSDRGSGHQPQHF.

The chain joins TRBV30 to TRBJ2-7; D remains unclear. The CDR3 has 12 residues. The V gene's germline CDR1 is GTSNPN and CDR2 SVGIG (reference sequence). V lost 1 base to trimming and J lost 1 base, with 5 bases between them. The CDR3 DNA reads TGTGCCTGGAGTGCAGGATCCTACGAGCAGTACTTC. Translating it yields CAWSAGSYEQYF.

The rearrangement links TRBV5-4 to TRBJ2-3; D call uncertain. The CDR3 consists of 15 residues. Per germline, CDR1 SGHNT and CDR2 YYREEE (reference sequence). The V gene lost 4 bases and the J gene lost 0 bases, with 12 bases spanning the gap. The CDR3 nucleotides are TGTGCCAGCAGCCCGCCCGTTCCTAGCACAGATACGCAGTATTTT. Translating gives CASSPPVPSTDTQYF.

The rearrangement joins TRBV7-2 to TRBJ2-3; TRBD2 agrees at 11 bases. V trimming: 3 bases; J trimming: 1 base; junction bases outside the gene matches: 3. The CDR3 totals 16 residues. From germline, CDR1 is SGHTA and CDR2 FQGNSA. CDR3 DNA sequence: TGTGCCAGCAGCTTTAAACTAGCGGGGGGCACAGATACGCAGTATTTT. This codes for CASSFKLAGGTDTQYF.